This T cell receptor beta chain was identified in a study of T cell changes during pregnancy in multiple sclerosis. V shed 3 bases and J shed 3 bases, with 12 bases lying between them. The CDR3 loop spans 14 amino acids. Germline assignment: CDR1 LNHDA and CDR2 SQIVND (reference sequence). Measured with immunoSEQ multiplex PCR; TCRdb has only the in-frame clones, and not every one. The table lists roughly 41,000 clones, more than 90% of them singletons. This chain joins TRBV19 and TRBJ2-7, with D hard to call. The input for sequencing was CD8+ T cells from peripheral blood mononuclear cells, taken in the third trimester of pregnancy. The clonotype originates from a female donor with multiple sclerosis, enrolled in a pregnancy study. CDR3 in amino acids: CASSISHRFYEQYF. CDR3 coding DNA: TGTGCCAGTAGTATTTCCCACAGATTCTACGAGCAGTACTTC.